This T cell receptor beta chain was retrieved from a study of T cell responses to AZD1222 COVID-19 vaccine. Study conclusions and caveats: Along spike, vaccine-associated CD4 TCRs were found throughout, with dominance at 160-218 and 743-854. There were mostly white British donors and more females than males, and clonal diversity was possibly underestimated.

As for this clone: Its antigen is as yet unknown.

The protocol was immunoSEQ multiplex PCR, while the TCRdb copy is restricted to in-frame clones and leaves out a portion. The sample carries more than 110,000 clones, roughly 92% recorded once. The sequencing here drew on peripheral blood, taken 28 days after the second AZD1222 dose. The receptor's source is an adult who received the AZD1222 COVID-19 vaccine.

The CDR3 DNA sequence: TGTGCCAGCAGCCAACCCCAGGGGGCGGGGACTGAAGCTTTCTTT. Its protein product is CASSQPQGAGTEAFF. The chain couples TRBV3-1 (or the pseudogene TRBV3-2) to TRBJ1-1; 8 bases are shared with TRBD1. V shed 2 bases and J 5 bases; nucleotides not matched to a gene: 7. There are 15 residues in the CDR3. Germline V lookup: CDR1 LGHDT, CDR2 YNNKEL (reference sequence).